The sequence of this T cell receptor (beta chain) was determined in a study of monozygotic twins with inflammatory bowel disease. Broader study findings: For repertoire similarity, concordant twins did not differ from discordant twins, possibly because power was limited. Heterogeneous immunosuppressive treatment regimens may have introduced variability into patient repertoires.

As for this clonotype: Its antigen remains unknown.

Making cDNA involved eight separate reactions per sample. One entry per CDR3 protein, without DNA, is what TCRdb gives after re-calling the 5' RACE reads. Here the sample table reports over 150,000 distinct CDR3 sequences. This CDR3 comprises 15 residues. The material sequenced was blood. The rearrangement joins TRBV12-3 or TRBV12-4 to TRBJ2-7; checking the TCRdb D call of TRBD2 is not possible without DNA. The clonotype comes from a human donor with ulcerative colitis or Crohn's disease, or a healthy co-twin of an affected twin (not recorded which). The CDR3 region is CASSLRLAGTYEQYF.